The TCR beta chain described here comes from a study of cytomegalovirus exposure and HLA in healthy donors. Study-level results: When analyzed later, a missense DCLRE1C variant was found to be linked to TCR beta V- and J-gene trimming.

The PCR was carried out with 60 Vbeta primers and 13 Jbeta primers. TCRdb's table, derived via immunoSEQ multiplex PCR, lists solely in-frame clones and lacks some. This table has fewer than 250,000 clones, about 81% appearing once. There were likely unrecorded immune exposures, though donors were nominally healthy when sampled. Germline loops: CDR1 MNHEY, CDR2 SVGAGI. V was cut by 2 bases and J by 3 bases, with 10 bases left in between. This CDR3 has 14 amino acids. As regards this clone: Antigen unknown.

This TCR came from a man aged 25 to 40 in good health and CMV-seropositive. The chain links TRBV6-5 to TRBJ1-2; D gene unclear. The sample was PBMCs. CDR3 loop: CASSYEGGHYGYTF. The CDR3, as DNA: TGTGCCAGCAGTTACGAGGGAGGCCACTATGGCTACACCTTC.